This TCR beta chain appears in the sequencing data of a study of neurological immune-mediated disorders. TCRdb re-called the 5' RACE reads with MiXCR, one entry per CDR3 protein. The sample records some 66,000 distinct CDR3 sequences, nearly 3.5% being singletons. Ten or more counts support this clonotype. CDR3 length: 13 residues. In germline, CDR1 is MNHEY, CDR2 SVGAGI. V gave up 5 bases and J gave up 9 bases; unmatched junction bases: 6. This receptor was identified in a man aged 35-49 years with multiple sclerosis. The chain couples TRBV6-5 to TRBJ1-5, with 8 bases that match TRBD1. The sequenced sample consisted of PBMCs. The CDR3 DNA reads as TGTGCCAGCAGTGACAGGGGACCGAGGCCCCAGCATTTT. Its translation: CASSDRGPRPQHF.